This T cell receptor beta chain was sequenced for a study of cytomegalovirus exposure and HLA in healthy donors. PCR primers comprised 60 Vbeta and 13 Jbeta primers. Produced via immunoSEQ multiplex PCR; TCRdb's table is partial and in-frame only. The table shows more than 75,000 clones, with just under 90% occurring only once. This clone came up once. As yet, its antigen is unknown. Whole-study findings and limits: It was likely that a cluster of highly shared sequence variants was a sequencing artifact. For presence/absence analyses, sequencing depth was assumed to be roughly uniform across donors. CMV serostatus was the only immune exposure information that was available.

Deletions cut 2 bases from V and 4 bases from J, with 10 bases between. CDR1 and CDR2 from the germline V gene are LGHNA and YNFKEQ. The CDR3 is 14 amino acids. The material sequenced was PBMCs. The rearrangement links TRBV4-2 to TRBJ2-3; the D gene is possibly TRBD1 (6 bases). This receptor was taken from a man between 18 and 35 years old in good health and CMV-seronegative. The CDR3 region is CASSQSDRPDTQYF. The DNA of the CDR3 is TGTGCCAGCAGCCAATCGGACAGACCAGATACGCAGTATTTT.